This T cell receptor (beta chain) emerged from a study of blood T cell repertoires in COVID-19 (dated by TCRdb to about 2020). In the study overall: Samples from collaborators originated in the United States, Italy and Spain and spanned both the acute and convalescent phases of COVID-19. Deeply sampled blood TCRbeta repertoires from subjects exposed to, actively infected with, or recovered from COVID-19 were included in the dataset. The samples were drawn from the first 160 participants of the ongoing ImmuneRACE study and from more than 1,000 subjects provided by 6 global collaborators. The prospective study material was composed of cDNA or gDNA derived from T cells, B-cell-depleted T cells, or PBMCs. A de-identified subject ID, COVID-19 status, age in years and sex were almost always included in the sample metadata. HLA class I and class II types, where available, came from metadata supplied by the sample provider rather than from assay-based typing. The repertoires were made available in a free public database intended to serve as a resource for research on the immune response to SARS-CoV-2.

Collaborating institutions collected whole blood in K2EDTA tubes following their own protocols. For TCRbeta analysis, collaborator samples were shipped as frozen whole blood, as isolated PBMCs, or as DNA extracted from either sample type. TCRbeta CDR3 regions were amplified from genomic DNA using the immunoSEQ Assay, a bias-controlled multiplex PCR. Regarding the original processing steps: The number of nucleated cells in each sample was estimated by amplification of reference gene primers within the assay. To quantify the absolute abundance of each unique TCRbeta CDR3 rearrangement, sequence reads were collapsed and filtered. For each sample, productive Simpson clonality was calculated by taking the square root of Simpson's diversity index across productive rearrangements. TCRdb carries this immuneACCESS record with in-frame sequences only. Its versions omit some clonotypes, under half of them owing to an unresolved V gene in the studies checked, with the rest unexplained. V and J calls and clone size are given by that table; D and trimming were obtained from the DNA. The sample table contains about 110,000 clones; only one count was recorded for about three quarters of them. The ten largest clones capture about 5.9% of the sample.

From a lookup of the germline V gene (reference sequence), CDR1 and CDR2 are MNHEY and SMNVEV. V loses 3 bases at its end and J loses 4 bases; junction bases beyond the gene matches: 6. The CDR3 runs 16 amino acids, cysteine and phenylalanine included. Only the CDR3 DNA is retained, 48 bases long and in frame from the first base. About this clone itself: The specificity of this receptor is unknown. Base qualities are missing; no much larger clone stands one base away.

Broad study findings and their caveats: The amount of clinical and demographic metadata varied by source and participant and was provided uncurated.

The chain is assembled from TRBV27 and TRBJ2-1, with TRBD2 matching 10 junction bases. This TCR was sampled from a man at least 80 years old with acute or convalescent COVID-19. Input material: peripheral blood. CDR3 loop: CASSLETSGPYNEQFF. The sequenced DNA: TGTGCCAGCAGTTTGGAGACTAGCGGGCCTTACAATGAGCAGTTCTTC.